The 25 T cell receptor beta chains presented below share a single source sample, sequenced in a study of shared clonotypes between healthy human individuals. Generated by immunoSEQ multiplex PCR, the TCRdb table keeps only in-frame clones and is missing some. The sample records over 800,000 clones, 80% to 95% being singletons. Naive CD8 cells lacked CD45RO and underwent positive selection for CCR7, leaving out terminally differentiated effector memory CD45RA+ cells. Sequenced: naive CD8+ T cells sorted from blood. Receptors originate from a man aged 25-45 years in good health.

This clone was picked up one time. J is TRBJ2-1 and V is TRBV4-3; TRBD1 is a possible D gene (7 bases). The germline V gene has CDR1 LGHNA and CDR2 YSLEER. Trimming took off 0 bases at V and 8 bases at J, with 14 bases between the two ends. The CDR3 length is 15 residues. Here the CDR3 reads CASSQERQGGDEQFF. The DNA for the CDR3 is TGCGCCAGCAGCCAAGAGAGACAGGGCGGGGATGAGCAGTTCTTC.

In DNA, the CDR3 is TGCGCCAGCAGCCAAGGGGGACCAATCTCTGGGGCCAACGTCCTGACTTTC. It translates to CASSQGGPISGANVLTF. The rearrangement joins TRBV4-1 to TRBJ2-6; D tentatively fits TRBD1 or TRBD2 (5 bases each). Germline V CDR1 and CDR2: MGHRA, YSYEKL. The CDR3 is 17 amino acids. Trimming took off 1 base at V and 0 bases at J, with 10 bases between the two ends.

The chain has TRBV9 and TRBJ2-1; TRBD2 aligns across 14 bases. CDR3 length: 17 amino acids. CDR1 is SGDLS, CDR2 YYNGEE, per germline. V lost 0 bases and J lost 7; bases outside the gene matches: 6. CDR3 sequence reads: CASSVAQGLAGVNEQFF. The CDR3 DNA follows: TGTGCCAGCAGCGTAGCTCAGGGACTAGCGGGAGTGAATGAGCAGTTCTTC.

The rearrangement joins TRBV7-9 to TRBJ1-4; the match to TRBD1 covers 7 bases. The CDR3 spans 15 residues. Per the germline V gene, CDR1 is SEHNR and CDR2 is FQNEAQ (reference sequence). With V trimmed by 8 bases and J by 5 bases, 11 bases remained unmatched. CDR3 loop: CASSGTESTNEKLFF. In DNA form, the CDR3 reads TGTGCCAGCTCCGGGACAGAGTCGACAAATGAAAAACTGTTTTTT.

This clone was detected a few times. The V and J genes are TRBV9 and TRBJ2-2; D ambiguous. The V and J ends lost 0 bases and 1 base respectively, with 7 bases between them. The CDR3 covers 15 residues. Germline values: CDR1 SGDLS, CDR2 YYNGEE. The CDR3: CASSVDTLNTGELFF. CDR3 nucleotides: TGTGCCAGCAGCGTAGACACTCTGAACACCGGGGAGCTGTTTTTT.

The count of this clone is one. The chain combines TRBV6-5 with TRBJ1-4; TRBD1 might be the D (5 bases). Germline CDR1 is MNHEY and CDR2 is SVGAGI. The V and J ends lost 2 bases and 8 bases respectively, with 9 bases between them. The CDR3 totals 13 residues. The CDR3 protein is CASSYLGGEKLFF. The CDR3 nucleotides are TGTGCCAGCAGTTACCTTGGGGGGGAAAAACTGTTTTTT.

V is TRBV2 and J is TRBJ2-1; 9 bases agree with TRBD1. This CDR3 spans 14 amino acids. The germline V gene has CDR1 SNHLY and CDR2 FYNNEI. J lost 6 bases, V lost 6 bases, and 6 bases had no gene match. The CDR3 sequence is CASSGTGWSNEQFF. The CDR3 DNA sequence: TGTGCCAGCAGCGGGACAGGGTGGTCCAATGAGCAGTTCTTC.

V and J are TRBV27 and TRBJ2-7; possibly TRBD2 for D (6 bases). Deletions cut 4 bases from V and 1 base from J, with 17 bases between. This CDR3 comprises 16 residues. Germline V CDR1 and CDR2: MNHEY, SMNVEV (reference sequence). The CDR3 protein is CASSSLLVGRSYEQYF. CDR3 DNA sequence: TGTGCCAGCAGTTCCCTCTTGGTCGGGAGATCCTACGAGCAGTACTTC.

The chain is built from TRBV2 and TRBJ1-2, with a tentative D call TRBD1 (5 bases). The ends were cut back, 6 bases at V and 5 bases at J, with 13 bases in the middle. Germline V gives CDR1 SNHLY, CDR2 FYNNEI. There are 13 residues in the CDR3. The chain's CDR3 is CASREGPGYGYTF. The CDR3 DNA reads TGTGCCAGCAGGGAGGGGCCAGGGTATGGCTACACCTTC.

CDR3 in amino acids: CASSQSLRDLEQYF. Written as DNA, the CDR3 is TGCGCCAGCAGCCAGTCCCTCCGGGACCTCGAGCAGTACTTC. The J gene is TRBJ2-7, the V gene TRBV4-1; D possibly uses TRBD1 or TRBD2 (5 bases each). The V gene's germline CDR1 is MGHRA and CDR2 YSYEKL. With 3 bases removed from V and 6 bases from J, the gap between germline ends came to 15 bases. The CDR3 is made up of 14 amino acids.

The CDR3 DNA reads TGTGCCAGCAGCCCCCCGGACCGACTTGATGAGCAGTACTTC. This encodes CASSPPDRLDEQYF. The rearrangement links TRBV7-9 to TRBJ2-7; D is unresolved. This CDR3 is built from 14 residues. Deletions cut 5 bases from V and 7 bases from J, with 18 bases between. Germline lookup yields CDR1 SEHNR and CDR2 FQNEAQ (reference sequence).

The chain employs TRBV6-5 and TRBJ1-1; D is perhaps TRBD1 (6 bases). The CDR3 length is 15 residues. CDR1 and CDR2 from the germline V gene are MNHEY and SVGAGI. V was shortened by 6 bases and J by 1 base, with 15 bases between the two germline ends. Here the CDR3 reads CASSATGGANTEAFF. The DNA for the CDR3 is TGTGCCAGCAGCGCGACAGGAGGAGCGAACACTGAAGCTTTCTTT.

This clone was picked up one time. In the same sample, other DNA sequences code for this CDR3. This chain uses TRBV9 with TRBJ2-2; D remains ambiguous. Trimming left V 2 bases short and J 1 base short, with 3 bases between. Germline V gene sequence: CDR1 SGDLS, CDR2 YYNGEE. The CDR3 consists of 13 residues. The CDR3: CASSVGNTGELFF. The DNA of the CDR3 is TGTGCCAGCAGCGTGGGGAACACCGGGGAGCTGTTTTTT.

This chain links TRBV30 with TRBJ2-1, with 9 bases fitting TRBD2. There are 15 residues in the CDR3. Germline V gives CDR1 GTSNPN, CDR2 SVGIG (reference sequence). V lost 0 bases to trimming and J lost 10 bases; unmatched junction nucleotides: 10. The CDR3 DNA reads as TGTGCCTGGAGTGTAGCGTCTAGCGGGGTATTAGAGCAGTTCTTC. Protein sequence: CAWSVASSGVLEQFF. Variable domain in full (rest from reference TRBV30 and TRBJ2-1): SQTIHQWPATLVQPVGSPLSLECTVEGTSNPNLYWYRQAAGRGLQLLFYSVGIGQISSEVPQNLSASRPQDRQFILSSKKLLLSDSGFYLCAWSVASSGVLEQFFGPGTRLTVL.

CDR3 in DNA: TGTGCCAGCAGCTTAGGACTACCCTTGAATGAGCAGTTCTTC. Its translation: CASSLGLPLNEQFF. This chain links TRBV13 with TRBJ2-1; D ambiguous. Trimming removed 0 bases at V and 7 bases at J, with 10 bases between. This CDR3 comprises 14 residues. Germline V lookup: CDR1 PRHDT, CDR2 FYEKMQ (reference sequence).

CDR3 nucleotide sequence: TGTGCCATCAGTGTTTCTCCGGACGCGGTGTACGAGCAGTACTTC. It specifies CAISVSPDAVYEQYF. The chain uses TRBV10-3 and TRBJ2-7; D unclear. The CDR3 loop spans 15 amino acids. Looked up from germline, CDR1 is ENHRY and CDR2 is SYGVKD. Between the trimmed V and J ends, which lost 4 bases and 4 bases, there was a span of 17 bases.

On this clone itself: This sequence may be a read error, since a much larger clone differs from it by one base. This chain connects TRBV9 to TRBJ2-7; TRBD2 aligns across 12 bases. V lost 3 bases and J lost 2; bases outside the gene matches: 3. Germline-derived CDR1 and CDR2 are SGDLS and YYNGEE. The CDR3 has 15 amino acids. Written as DNA, the CDR3 is TGTGCCAGCAGCGCCGGACTAGCGGGAACCTACGAGCAGTACTTC. This translates into CASSAGLAGTYEQYF.

CDR3 in amino acids: CASSPRSPDTQYF. The CDR3 coding sequence is TGTGCCAGCTCACCTCGAAGCCCAGATACGCAGTATTTT. This sequence joins TRBV18 and TRBJ2-3, with D hard to call. The CDR3 is 13 residues long. V lost 3 bases to trimming and J lost 4 bases, with 8 bases between them. CDR1 and CDR2 from the germline V gene are KGHSH and LQKENI.

The rearrangement links TRBV5-1 to TRBJ2-7; D is ambiguous. The length of the CDR3 is 15 residues. Germline V gene sequence: CDR1 SGHRS, CDR2 YFSETQ. V was trimmed by 4 bases and J by 2 bases, leaving 16 bases between them. CDR3: CASSLTWEAPYEQYF. As DNA, the CDR3 is TGCGCCAGCAGCCTGACTTGGGAAGCACCCTACGAGCAGTACTTC.

J is TRBJ2-5 and V is TRBV5-6; D is unresolved. The length of the CDR3 is 12 residues. CDR1 SGHDT and CDR2 YYEEEE come from the germline V gene. Trimming stripped 4 bases from V and 9 bases from J, with 13 bases between. In DNA, the CDR3 is TGTGCCAGCAGCGGCTACAGTGCGGCCCAGTACTTC. Its protein is CASSGYSAAQYF.

The chain links TRBV6-6 to TRBJ2-5, with no clear D. V lost 0 bases and J 5 bases, leaving 7 bases between the germline ends. This CDR3 has 13 amino acids. Looked up from germline, CDR1 is MNHNY and CDR2 is SVGAGI (reference sequence). The CDR3 DNA reads as TGTGCCAGCAGTTACTCAGGGTTGGAGACCCAGTACTTC. This encodes CASSYSGLETQYF.

This chain joins TRBV2 and TRBJ2-7, with 11 positions matching TRBD2. The CDR3 sequence is 16 residues long. Germline trimming cut 6 bases from V and 0 bases from J; bases unmatched to any gene: 7. The germline V gene encodes CDR1 SNHLY and CDR2 FYNNEI. The CDR3 nucleotides read TGTGCCAGCAGCGGGACTAGCGGCGACTACTCCTACGAGCAGTACTTC. It is translated as CASSGTSGDYSYEQYF.

This chain joins TRBV4-2 and TRBJ1-4; 7 bases agree with TRBD1. Germline CDR1 is LGHNA and CDR2 is YNFKEQ. CDR3 length: 18 residues. Trimming removed 1 base from V and 0 bases from J; junction bases left unmatched: 8. This chain's CDR3 is CASSQVQDRTSTNEKLFF. The CDR3 DNA is TGTGCCAGCAGCCAAGTGCAGGACAGGACTTCAACTAATGAAAAACTGTTTTTT.

The table lists this clone with a count of one. The V call is TRBV27, the J call TRBJ1-2; D is perhaps TRBD1 (6 bases). The ends were cut back, 8 bases at V and 6 bases at J, with 22 bases in the middle. The CDR3 runs to 15 residues. Looked up from germline, CDR1 is MNHEY and CDR2 is SMNVEV (reference sequence). The CDR3 DNA reads TGTGCCAGCCGCCAGCGGGGTAGGCCAGGGGATGGCTACACCTTC. This sequence encodes CASRQRGRPGDGYTF.

This clone appeared a single time. V and J are TRBV11-3 and TRBJ2-2; D possibly corresponds to TRBD2 (5 bases). CDR1 and CDR2 (germline): SGHNT, YENEEA. The CDR3 is 15 amino acids. Trimming took off 2 bases at V and 0 bases at J, with 7 bases between the two ends. The DNA of the CDR3 is TGTGCCAGCAGCTTACCCGGGGCGAACACCGGGGAGCTGTTTTTT. Translating gives CASSLPGANTGELFF.